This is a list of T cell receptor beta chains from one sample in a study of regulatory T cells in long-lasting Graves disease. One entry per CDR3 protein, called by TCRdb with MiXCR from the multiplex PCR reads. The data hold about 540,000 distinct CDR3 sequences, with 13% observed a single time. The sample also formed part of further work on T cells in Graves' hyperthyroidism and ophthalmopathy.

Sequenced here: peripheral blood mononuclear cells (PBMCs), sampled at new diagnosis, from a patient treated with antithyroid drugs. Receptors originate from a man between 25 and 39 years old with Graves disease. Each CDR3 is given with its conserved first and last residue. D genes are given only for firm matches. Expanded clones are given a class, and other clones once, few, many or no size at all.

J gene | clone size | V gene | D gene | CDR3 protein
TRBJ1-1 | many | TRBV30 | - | CAWMDGWDTEAFF
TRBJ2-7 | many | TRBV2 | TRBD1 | CASSEQGQGVTEQYF
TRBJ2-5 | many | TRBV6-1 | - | CASVRQKQETQYF
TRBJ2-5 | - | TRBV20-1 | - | CSATKGVEWETQYF
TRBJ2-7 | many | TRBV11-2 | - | CASSLTDTYEQYF
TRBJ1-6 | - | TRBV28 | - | CASSFRARGVPLHF
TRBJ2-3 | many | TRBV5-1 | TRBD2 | CASSSGTSGWYF
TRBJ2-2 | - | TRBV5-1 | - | CASSLPGTNTGELFF
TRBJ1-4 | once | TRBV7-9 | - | CASSLVSGGEKLFF
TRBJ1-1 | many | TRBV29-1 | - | CSDLSMMNTEAFF
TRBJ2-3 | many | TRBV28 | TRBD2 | CASSRLAGLTDTQYF
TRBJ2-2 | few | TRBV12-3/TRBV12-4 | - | CASSVSTYTGELFF
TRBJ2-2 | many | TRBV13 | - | CASNGGLGGELFF
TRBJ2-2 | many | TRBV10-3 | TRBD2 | CAIQSGSRGGELFF
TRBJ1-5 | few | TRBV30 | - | CAWSEGEQPQHF
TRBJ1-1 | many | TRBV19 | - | CASRIPRTNTEAFF
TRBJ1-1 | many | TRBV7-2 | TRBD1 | CASSPRDREMNTEAFF
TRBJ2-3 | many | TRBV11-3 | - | CASSLRGALGGSTDTQYF
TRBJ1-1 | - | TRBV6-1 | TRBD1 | CASTRGQGTSTEAFF
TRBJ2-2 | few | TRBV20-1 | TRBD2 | CSARLAGEGELFF
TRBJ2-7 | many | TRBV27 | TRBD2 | CASSFLAGREKYEQYF
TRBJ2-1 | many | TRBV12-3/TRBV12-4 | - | CASRGRGGGGNEQFF
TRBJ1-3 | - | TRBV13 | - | CASSSTRDSPGNTIYF
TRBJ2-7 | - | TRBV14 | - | CASSHWGSHHEQYF
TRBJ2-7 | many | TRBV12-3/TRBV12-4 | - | CASSDGSSSAEQYF
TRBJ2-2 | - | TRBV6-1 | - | CASGRQSGELFF